One sample yielded the 26 T cell receptor beta chains listed below, sequenced in a study of human T cells and chemical hapten exposure. TCRdb re-analysed the 5' RACE reads in MiXCR, keeping a single row per CDR3 protein. Of 130,000 or so distinct CDR3 sequences listed, roughly 4.1% were seen once; the top ten hold more than 1.2%. The starting material, unfractionated whole blood, was used for total RNA extraction. The receptors shown here come from a female donor in good health.

This clonotype occurred many times. This chain connects TRBV20-1 to TRBJ2-3; 12 bases agree with TRBD2. Unmatched junction bases numbered 5, after V lost 5 bases and J lost 2 bases. From germline, CDR1 is DFQATT and CDR2 SNEGSKA (reference sequence). The CDR3 sequence is 15 residues long. The chain's CDR3 is CSARGLAGPTDTQYF. The CDR3 DNA reads as TGCAGTGCTCGCGGACTAGCGGGGCCCACAGATACGCAGTATTTT.

This clonotype occurred many times. The J gene is TRBJ2-2, the V gene TRBV9, with unresolved D. CDR1 is SGDLS, CDR2 YYNGEE, per germline. Trimming left V 0 bases short and J 8 bases short, with 5 bases between. The CDR3 covers 12 residues. The CDR3 loop is CASSVGEGELFF. CDR3 nucleotide sequence: TGTGCCAGCAGCGTAGGGGAAGGGGAGCTGTTTTTT.

The gene calls are TRBV7-2 and TRBJ2-7; TRBD2 agrees at 8 bases. Losses at the gene ends were 0 bases for V and 2 bases for J; bases not matched to a gene: 6. Germline V gene sequence: CDR1 SGHTA, CDR2 FQGNSA. The CDR3 spans 16 residues. CDR3 amino acids: CASSLASGARAYEQYF. DNA for the CDR3: TGTGCCAGCAGCTTAGCTAGCGGGGCGAGGGCCTACGAGCAGTACTTC.

This clonotype was recorded many times. V usage is TRBV25-1 and J usage is TRBJ1-1; no firm D call. V gave up 3 bases and J gave up 2 bases, with 16 bases separating them. The CDR3 loop spans 16 amino acids. Germline-derived CDR1 and CDR2 are MGHDK and SYGVNS. The CDR3: CASSEGFGNVNTEAFF. CDR3 sequence (DNA): TGTGCCAGCAGTGAGGGGTTCGGCAATGTTAACACTGAAGCTTTCTTT.

Many counts were recorded for this clonotype. V and J are TRBV6-1 and TRBJ2-5; the match to TRBD1 covers 12 bases. The V and J ends lost 10 bases and 1 base, in that order; junction bases with no gene match: 10. The CDR3 consists of 16 residues. Germline V CDR1 and CDR2: MNHNS, SASEGT. The CDR3 DNA reads as TGTGCCATCCTAGCGCGGGACAGGGGGCCCCAAGAGACCCAGTACTTC. Translation: CAILARDRGPQETQYF.

This clonotype showed up many times. The V and J genes are TRBV12-3 or TRBV12-4 and TRBJ1-1; 8 nucleotides align to TRBD1. The CDR3 consists of 14 residues. V dropped 5 bases and J dropped 5; count of bases not matched to a gene: 7. Here the CDR3 DNA reads TGTGCCAGCAGTAAGCGGACAGGGCGAACTGAAGCTTTCTTT. Translating gives CASSKRTGRTEAFF.

The sample holds many counts of this clonotype. This chain connects TRBV20-1 to TRBJ2-7; 16 bases are a match to TRBD2. V shed 6 bases and J 5 bases; nucleotides not matched to a gene: 13. Germline V CDR1 and CDR2: DFQATT, SNEGSKA (reference sequence). The CDR3 is 17 amino acids. The CDR3 spells CSAAGTSGGADFDEQYF. Here the CDR3 DNA reads TGCAGTGCCGCGGGGACTAGCGGGGGGGCGGATTTTGACGAGCAGTACTTC.

This clonotype was picked up many times. The CDR3 protein is CASSPPARVYNEQFF. In DNA form, the CDR3 reads TGTGCCAGCTCACCACCCGCCAGGGTCTACAATGAGCAGTTCTTC. The chain employs TRBV18 and TRBJ2-1; D perhaps matches TRBD1 (5 bases). The CDR3 runs to 15 residues. Germline V gives CDR1 KGHSH, CDR2 LQKENI. V was trimmed by 0 bases and J by 3 bases, leaving 9 bases between them.

This clonotype was observed a few times. The V call is TRBV5-6, the J call TRBJ1-5, with D uncertain. The germline V gene has CDR1 SGHDT and CDR2 YYEEEE. The CDR3 sequence is 15 residues long. The ends were cut back, 4 bases at V and 4 bases at J, with 15 bases in the middle. CDR3 nucleotide sequence: TGTGCCAGCAGCCTGGGGTCGGCGGAGAATCAGCCCCAGCATTTT. Its protein product is CASSLGSAENQPQHF.

This clonotype turned up a few times. This chain connects TRBV9 to TRBJ2-7; 10 bases agree with TRBD2. From germline, CDR1 is SGDLS and CDR2 YYNGEE. Trimming removed 3 bases from V and 5 bases from J; junction bases left unmatched: 11. CDR3 length equals 16 residues. In DNA form, the CDR3 reads TGTGCCAGCAGCGGGACGGTAGCGGGGGGACCCGACGAGCAGTACTTC. It codes for CASSGTVAGGPDEQYF.

This clonotype was seen many times. The rearrangement uses TRBV12-3 or TRBV12-4 and TRBJ1-5; D is possibly TRBD1 (5 bases). This CDR3 is built from 18 residues. V dropped 7 bases and J dropped 0 bases, with 22 bases sitting between them. The CDR3 DNA reads as TGTGCCAGCAACGGGGCAGTCGGAGGTTTTTATAGCAATCAGCCCCAGCATTTT. Its protein is CASNGAVGGFYSNQPQHF.

This clonotype was found many times. The V gene is TRBV5-1, the J gene TRBJ2-6; D not certain. The CDR3 consists of 16 residues. V shed 3 bases and J shed 2 bases, with 12 bases lying between them. Looked up from germline, CDR1 is SGHRS and CDR2 is YFSETQ. DNA of the CDR3: TGCGCCAGCAGCTCGACGACCTGGACTGGGGCCAACGTCCTGACTTTC. Translating gives CASSSTTWTGANVLTF.

In this sample, this clonotype turned up many times. This chain connects TRBV13 to TRBJ2-2, with 12 bases fitting TRBD2. The germline V gene has CDR1 PRHDT and CDR2 FYEKMQ (reference sequence). The trim removed 5 bases at V and 2 bases at J, leaving 9 bases unmatched. The CDR3 runs 18 residues. CDR3 sequence reads: CASSPRGLAGANTGELFF. In DNA form, the CDR3 reads TGTGCCAGCAGCCCACGGGGACTAGCGGGCGCTAACACCGGGGAGCTGTTTTTT.

In this sample, this clonotype turned up a few times. The chain uses TRBV12-3 or TRBV12-4 and TRBJ1-1; TRBD1 aligns across 7 bases. The CDR3 covers 17 residues. After removal of 2 bases from V and 1 base from J, the junction contained 10 bases not matched to a gene. The CDR3 spells CASSLRAGGTANTEAFF. Written as DNA, the CDR3 is TGTGCCAGCAGTTTAAGAGCTGGGGGGACAGCGAACACTGAAGCTTTCTTT.

There are many counts of this clonotype. The chain couples TRBV27 to TRBJ2-1; 7 bases are shared with TRBD2. CDR1 and CDR2 (germline): MNHEY, SMNVEV (reference sequence). CDR3 length: 15 amino acids. V was clipped by 7 bases and J by 7 bases; unmatched bases: 13. The CDR3 coding sequence is TGTGCCAGCATCCGAGGACTAGGGACTCAGAATGAGCAGTTCTTC. It codes for CASIRGLGTQNEQFF.

This clonotype was counted many times. The chain links TRBV12-3 or TRBV12-4 to TRBJ1-4; 7 nucleotides line up with TRBD1. With 6 bases clipped from V and 8 bases from J, the junction kept 15 bases outside the gene matches. This CDR3 region has 16 residues. As DNA, the CDR3 is TGTGCCAGCAGCGCTGGGTTCGGACAGGAGGGGGAAAAACTGTTTTTT. Protein: CASSAGFGQEGEKLFF.

This clonotype has more than one count but fewer than ten. This may be a read error: a much more frequent sequence differs by one nucleotide. V and J are TRBV7-7 and TRBJ2-3; 12 bases match TRBD1. The germline V gene encodes CDR1 SSHAT and CDR2 FNYEAQ (reference sequence). The CDR3 sequence is 16 residues long. This CDR3 reads CASSQGTGGCTDTQYF. The CDR3 coding sequence is TGTGCTAGCAGCCAAGGGACAGGGGGCTGCACAGATACGCAGTATTTT. The variable domain in full, completed from reference TRBV7-7 and TRBJ2-3, reads GAGVSQSPRYKVTKRGQDVTLRCDPISSHATLYWYQQALGQGPEFLTYFNYEAQPDKSGLPSDRFSAERPEGSISTLTIQRTEQRDSAMYRCASSQGTGGCTDTQYFGPGTRLTVL.

In this sample, this clonotype turned up many times. The chain carries TRBV20-1 and TRBJ1-3; 10 positions agree with TRBD1. The V gene's germline CDR1 is DFQATT and CDR2 SNEGSKA (reference sequence). The V and J ends lost 3 bases and 4 bases, in that order; junction bases with no gene match: 3. The length of the CDR3 is 14 residues. The CDR3 DNA sequence: TGCAGTGCTAGGGGACAGGGGTCAGGAAACACCATATATTTT. Residues: CSARGQGSGNTIYF.

This clonotype was counted many times. The V and J genes are TRBV5-4 and TRBJ2-7; 7 bases match TRBD1. The germline V gene encodes CDR1 SGHNT and CDR2 YYREEE (reference sequence). With V trimmed by 0 bases and J by 2 bases, 5 bases remained unmatched. The CDR3 sequence is 15 residues long. CDR3 DNA sequence: TGTGCCAGCAGCTTGGGACAGGGTTTAGCCTACGAGCAGTACTTC. Amino acids: CASSLGQGLAYEQYF.

This clonotype was seen repeatedly, ten times or more. The rearrangement uses TRBV29-1 and TRBJ1-1, with TRBD1 matching over 7 bases. The CDR3 loop spans 11 amino acids. Germline V lookup: CDR1 SQVTM, CDR2 ANQGSEA. The ends lost 6 bases at V and 3 bases at J; junction bases unmatched: 1. As DNA, the CDR3 is TGCAGCGTCAGGGGGGACACTGAAGCTTTCTTT. Protein: CSVRGDTEAFF.

This clonotype has ten or more counts. V and J are TRBV4-3 and TRBJ2-7; TRBD1 aligns across 9 bases. V shed 4 bases and J 4 bases; nucleotides not matched to a gene: 5. CDR1 LGHNA and CDR2 YSLEER come from the germline V gene. The length of the CDR3 is 14 residues. The CDR3 is CASSRGQGRYEQYF. DNA of the CDR3: TGCGCCAGCAGCCGCGGACAGGGGAGGTACGAGCAGTACTTC.

This clonotype has ten or more counts. The rearrangement joins TRBV2 to TRBJ1-4, with D uncertain. Per germline, CDR1 SNHLY and CDR2 FYNNEI. V shed 2 bases and J shed 10 bases, with 8 bases lying between them. The CDR3 covers 12 residues. CDR3 amino acids: CASSEQAPKLFF. Written as DNA, the CDR3 is TGTGCCAGCAGTGAACAGGCCCCAAAACTGTTTTTT.

The V call is TRBV7-9, the J call TRBJ2-3; perhaps D is TRBD1 or TRBD2 (5 bases each). Trimming took 2 bases from V and 7 from J, leaving 13 bases between them. The CDR3 contains 14 residues. The germline V gene has CDR1 SEHNR and CDR2 FQNEAQ (reference sequence). CDR3 coding DNA: TGTGCCAGCAGCTTACGGGACGCAATCTATACGCAGTATTTT. It yields the protein CASSLRDAIYTQYF.

The table lists this clonotype with many counts. The chain is built from TRBV7-8 and TRBJ1-5; D not resolved. V was pared by 2 bases and J by 1 base, with 9 bases between. Germline V gives CDR1 SGHVS, CDR2 FQNEAQ. There are 15 residues in the CDR3. The CDR3 here is CASSLSLLSNQPQHF. CDR3 nucleotides: TGTGCCAGCAGCTTATCACTTTTGAGCAATCAGCCCCAGCATTTT. Based on the CDR3 plus reference TRBV7-8 and TRBJ1-5, the full variable domain is GAGVSQSPRYKVAKRGQDVALRCDPISGHVSLFWYQQALGQGPEFLTYFQNEAQLDKSGLPSDRFFAERPEGSVSTLKIQRTQQEDSAVYLCASSLSLLSNQPQHFGDGTRLSIL.

At least ten counts were recorded for this clonotype. This chain joins TRBV5-8 and TRBJ2-1; TRBD2 matches at 7 bases. Germline V gene sequence: CDR1 SGHTS, CDR2 YDEGEE. The CDR3 covers 16 residues. Trimming at V came to 0 bases and at J to 8 bases, leaving 11 bases not matched to a gene. The CDR3 DNA reads TGTGCCAGCAGCTTGGAGCGGCAGCGGGGCTGGGATGAGCAGTTCTTC. It specifies CASSLERQRGWDEQFF. The full variable domain, in which reference TRBV5-8 and TRBJ2-1 provide the parts outside the CDR3, is EAGVTQSPTHLIKTRGQQATLRCSPISGHTSVYWYQQALGLGLQFLLWYDEGEERNRGNFPPRFSGRQFPNYSSELNVNALELEDSALYLCASSLERQRGWDEQFFGPGTRLTVL.

This clonotype was seen many times. This sequence joins TRBV12-3 or TRBV12-4 and TRBJ2-1; tentatively, D is TRBD1 (6 bases). Trimming shortened V by 6 bases and J by 6 bases, and 18 bases separated the two germline ends. The CDR3 loop spans 15 amino acids. CDR3 sequence reads: CASRNRVDTSNEQFF. The CDR3 coding sequence is TGTGCCAGCAGAAACAGGGTAGATACTTCCAATGAGCAGTTCTTC.